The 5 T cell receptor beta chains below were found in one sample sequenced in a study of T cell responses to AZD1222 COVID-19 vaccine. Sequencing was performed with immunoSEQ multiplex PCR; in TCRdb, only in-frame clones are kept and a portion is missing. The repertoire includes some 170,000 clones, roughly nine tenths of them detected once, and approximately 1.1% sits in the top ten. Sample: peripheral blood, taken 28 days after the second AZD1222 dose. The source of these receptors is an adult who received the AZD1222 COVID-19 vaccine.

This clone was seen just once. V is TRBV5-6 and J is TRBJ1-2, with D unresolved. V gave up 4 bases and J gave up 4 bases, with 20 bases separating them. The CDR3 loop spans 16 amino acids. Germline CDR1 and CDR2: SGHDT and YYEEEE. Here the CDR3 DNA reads TGTGCCAGCAGCCCGATCACGAAGGTAGCGGGCTATGGCTACACCTTC. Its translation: CASSPITKVAGYGYTF.

CDR3 bases: TGTGCCAGCAGCTTAGGATTGAGGGGACCTAATGAAAAACTGTTTTTT. Amino acid sequence: CASSLGLRGPNEKLFF. This chain links TRBV11-2 with TRBJ1-4, with TRBD1 as a possible D gene (5 bases). Trimming cost V 1 base and J 3 bases, with 12 bases left between them. The germline V gene has CDR1 SGHAT and CDR2 FQNNGV. The length of the CDR3 is 16 residues. The variable domain in full, with the rest retrieved from reference TRBV11-2 and TRBJ1-4, is EAGVAQSPRYKIIEKRQSVAFWCNPISGHATLYWYQQILGQGPKLLIQFQNNGVVDDSQLPKDRFSAERLKGVDSTLKIQPAKLEDSAVYLCASSLGLRGPNEKLFFGSGTQLSVL.

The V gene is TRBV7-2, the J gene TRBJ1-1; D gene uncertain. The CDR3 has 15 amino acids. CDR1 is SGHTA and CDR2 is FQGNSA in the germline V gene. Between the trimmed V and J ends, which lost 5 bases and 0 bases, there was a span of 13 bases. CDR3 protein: CASSAAGVMNTEAFF. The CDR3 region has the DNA TGTGCCAGCAGCGCGGCTGGGGTCATGAACACTGAAGCTTTCTTT.

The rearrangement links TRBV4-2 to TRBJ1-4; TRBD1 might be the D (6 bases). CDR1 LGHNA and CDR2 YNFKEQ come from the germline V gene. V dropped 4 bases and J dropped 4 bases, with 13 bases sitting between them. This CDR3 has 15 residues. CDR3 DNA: TGTGCCAGCAGCCTCCGGGACACCCATAATGAAAAACTGTTTTTT. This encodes CASSLRDTHNEKLFF.

The CDR3 reads CASSEDRGRRGYTF. The CDR3 region has the DNA TGTGCCAGCAGCGAGGACAGGGGGCGTCGGGGCTACACCTTC. V usage is TRBV27 and J usage is TRBJ1-2; 11 bases match TRBD1. This CDR3 spans 14 amino acids. Trimming cost V 6 bases and J 8 bases; bases outside gene matches: 8. Germline V gene sequence: CDR1 MNHEY, CDR2 SMNVEV (reference sequence).